This record concerns one T cell receptor (beta chain) sequence. The antigen is unknown. This sample was included in a study of OX40 agonist ivuxolimab in advanced cancers. Study observations and caveats: On average, a greater number of expanded clones characterised CD8+ T cells relative to CD4+. Antigen specificity was not determined for the expanded peripheral T cells. By week 6 at 0.1 to 3.0 mg/kg, blood CD4+ and CD8+ T cells had expanded clonally. Low normalized T-cell clonal expansion was also seen in some nonresponders.

Using immunoSEQ multiplex PCR, the repertoire was profiled, and TCRdb retains in-frame clones only, with some absent. The sample comprises tens of thousands of clones, 80% to 90% of which are singletons, and roughly 0.94% rests with the top ten. CDR3 length equals 14 residues. V lost 4 bases to trimming and J lost 4 bases, with 13 bases between them. The sequence was obtained from an adult with an advanced solid tumor such as melanoma, head and neck, liver or kidney cancer. Sequenced material: CD4+ or CD8+ T cells sorted from blood, taken in a trial of the OX40 agonist ivuxolimab. J is TRBJ1-2 and V is TRBV23-1, with D unclear. TRBV23-1 is an open reading frame, and its role is uncertain. As DNA, the CDR3 is TGCGCCAGCAGTCCTCTTGGGATTGGCTATGGCTACACCTTC. This translates into CASSPLGIGYGYTF.